A selection of T cell receptor beta chains follows, all from one sample in a study of T cell responses to AZD1222 COVID-19 vaccine. Here immunoSEQ multiplex PCR was the method, and the copy in TCRdb shows in-frame clones only, minus some. The sample has approximately 100,000 clones; around 90% are singletons. Material: peripheral blood, obtained on day 0 of AZD1222 vaccination. The receptors were sampled from an adult in good health. Each CDR3 is given with its conserved first and last residue. Each record gives: D gene, V gene, J gene, CDR3 length, clone size, CDR3 DNA, CDR3 protein. The D gene is left open where the match is weak. Size values are once, few and many counts, or a class for expanded clones, and some rows have none.

d_gene: TRBD1
v_gene: TRBV28
j_gene: TRBJ2-1
len: 14
abundance: -
CDR3nt: TGTGCCAGCAGCGGGACAGTTCGGTACAATGAGCAGTTCTTC
CDR3aa: CASSGTVRYNEQFF

d_gene: -
v_gene: TRBV2
j_gene: TRBJ1-1
len: 13
abundance: -
CDR3nt: TGTGCCAGCAGGGAGGGAGTACTGACTGAAGCTTTCTTT
CDR3aa: CASREGVLTEAFF

d_gene: -
v_gene: TRBV10-1
j_gene: TRBJ2-1
len: 13
abundance: -
CDR3nt: TGCGCCAGCAGTGATGGGCTAGTTGGTGAGCAGTTCTTC
CDR3aa: CASSDGLVGEQFF

d_gene: -
v_gene: TRBV11-3
j_gene: TRBJ2-7
len: 13
abundance: -
CDR3nt: TGTGCCAGCAGCTCGGACACAGAGATCGAGCAGTACTTC
CDR3aa: CASSSDTEIEQYF

d_gene: -
v_gene: TRBV18
j_gene: TRBJ2-7
len: 14
abundance: -
CDR3nt: TGTGCCAGCTCACCACCGGGACTCGCCTACGAGCAGTACTTC
CDR3aa: CASSPPGLAYEQYF

d_gene: TRBD1
v_gene: TRBV28
j_gene: TRBJ1-2
len: 13
abundance: -
CDR3nt: TGTGCCAGCAGTCCGGGACAGGGTGACGGCTACACCTTC
CDR3aa: CASSPGQGDGYTF

d_gene: TRBD1
v_gene: TRBV11-2
j_gene: TRBJ2-7
len: 15
abundance: -
CDR3nt: TGTGCCAGCAGCTCCCCCCTTAGGGGGCCTTGGGAGCAGTACTTC
CDR3aa: CASSSPLRGPWEQYF

d_gene: -
v_gene: TRBV3-1/TRBV3-2
j_gene: TRBJ1-6
len: 17
abundance: -
CDR3nt: TGTGCCAGCAGCCAAGGTCTGTTTCGGGGAGGGAATTCACCCCTCCACTTT
CDR3aa: CASSQGLFRGGNSPLHF

d_gene: -
v_gene: TRBV4-3
j_gene: TRBJ1-6
len: 15
abundance: -
CDR3nt: TGCGCCAGCAGCCAAGGCCTAATCGATAATTCACCCCTCCACTTT
CDR3aa: CASSQGLIDNSPLHF

d_gene: TRBD2
v_gene: TRBV28
j_gene: TRBJ2-7
len: 13
abundance: -
CDR3nt: TGTGCCAGCAGACTCGGGGGGGGCTACGAGCAGTACTTC
CDR3aa: CASRLGGGYEQYF

d_gene: TRBD1
v_gene: TRBV6-2/TRBV6-3
j_gene: TRBJ1-4
len: 17
abundance: once
CDR3nt: TGTGCCAGCAGTTTCGTGAGGACAGGGATGTTTCGTGAAAAACTGTTTTTT
CDR3aa: CASSFVRTGMFREKLFF

d_gene: -
v_gene: TRBV6-5
j_gene: TRBJ1-3
len: 13
abundance: -
CDR3nt: TGTGCCAGCACCGACCCGGGGTACGCCACCATATATTTT
CDR3aa: CASTDPGYATIYF

d_gene: -
v_gene: TRBV3-1/TRBV3-2
j_gene: TRBJ1-5
len: 13
abundance: -
CDR3nt: TGTGCCAGCAGCCAAACTAGCAATCAGCCCCAGCATTTT
CDR3aa: CASSQTSNQPQHF

d_gene: TRBD2
v_gene: TRBV12-3/TRBV12-4
j_gene: TRBJ2-3
len: 13
abundance: -
CDR3nt: TGTGCCAGCACCCTACTAGCGTCGGATACGCAGTATTTT
CDR3aa: CASTLLASDTQYF

d_gene: TRBD2
v_gene: TRBV7-6
j_gene: TRBJ2-5
len: 17
abundance: -
CDR3nt: TGTGCCAGCAGCCCGGGACTAGCGGGATTGTACCAAGAGACCCAGTACTTC
CDR3aa: CASSPGLAGLYQETQYF

d_gene: TRBD1
v_gene: TRBV12-5
j_gene: TRBJ2-7
len: 14
abundance: -
CDR3nt: TGTGCTAGTGGTTTAGAGGGGGCCTCCTACGAGCAGTACTTC
CDR3aa: CASGLEGASYEQYF

d_gene: -
v_gene: TRBV15
j_gene: TRBJ2-1
len: 15
abundance: -
CDR3nt: TGTGCCACCAGCAGTGGAGTCGGGGCCGGCAATGAGCAGTTCTTC
CDR3aa: CATSSGVGAGNEQFF

d_gene: TRBD1
v_gene: TRBV20-1
j_gene: TRBJ2-1
len: 17
abundance: -
CDR3nt: TGCAGTGCTAGTGCGTTGGGGACAGGGTCCCGATACAATGAGCAGTTCTTC
CDR3aa: CSASALGTGSRYNEQFF

d_gene: TRBD2
v_gene: TRBV4-3
j_gene: TRBJ2-1
len: 16
abundance: -
CDR3nt: TGCGCCAGCAGCCAGGCTAGCGGGAGCTCCTACAATGAGCAGTTCTTC
CDR3aa: CASSQASGSSYNEQFF

d_gene: -
v_gene: TRBV18
j_gene: TRBJ1-5
len: 14
abundance: -
CDR3nt: TGTGCCAGCTCACCGCGGGGGGGTAATCAGCCCCAGCATTTT
CDR3aa: CASSPRGGNQPQHF

d_gene: TRBD2
v_gene: TRBV7-2
j_gene: TRBJ2-1
len: 15
abundance: few
CDR3nt: TGTGCCAGCAGCACACTAGCGGGAGGCGTTAATGAGCAGTTCTTC
CDR3aa: CASSTLAGGVNEQFF

d_gene: TRBD2
v_gene: TRBV29-1
j_gene: TRBJ2-2
len: 15
abundance: -
CDR3nt: TGCAGCGTTGATGCTAGCGGGGGGGGCACCGGGGAGCTGTTTTTT
CDR3aa: CSVDASGGGTGELFF

d_gene: -
v_gene: TRBV28
j_gene: TRBJ1-6
len: 13
abundance: -
CDR3nt: TGTGCCAGCAGCGGCTGGGGGAATTCACCCCTCCACTTT
CDR3aa: CASSGWGNSPLHF

d_gene: -
v_gene: TRBV2
j_gene: TRBJ2-2
len: 14
abundance: -
CDR3nt: TGTGCCAGCAGTGTGGAGACAGACACCGGGGAGCTGTTTTTT
CDR3aa: CASSVETDTGELFF

d_gene: TRBD2
v_gene: TRBV27
j_gene: TRBJ2-1
len: 17
abundance: -
CDR3nt: TGTGCCAGCAGTTCCGATTCTAGCGGGGGGGCGAAAAATGAGCAGTTCTTC
CDR3aa: CASSSDSSGGAKNEQFF

d_gene: -
v_gene: TRBV7-2
j_gene: TRBJ2-7
len: 14
abundance: -
CDR3nt: TGTGCCAGCAGCCCGCCGGGGGTAACCGACGAGCAGTACTTC
CDR3aa: CASSPPGVTDEQYF

d_gene: TRBD2
v_gene: TRBV7-9
j_gene: TRBJ2-1
len: 16
abundance: -
CDR3nt: TGTGCCAGCAGCTTAGTCGGTAGCGGGGGGGCAGAGAAGCAGTTCTTC
CDR3aa: CASSLVGSGGAEKQFF

d_gene: TRBD1
v_gene: TRBV27
j_gene: TRBJ1-6
len: 14
abundance: few
CDR3nt: TGTGCCAGCAGGGAGGACAGGGGCAATTCACCCCTCCACTTT
CDR3aa: CASREDRGNSPLHF

d_gene: TRBD1
v_gene: TRBV9
j_gene: TRBJ1-1
len: 14
abundance: -
CDR3nt: TGTGCCAGCAGCCCTGGGACAGGGGGCACTGAAGCTTTCTTT
CDR3aa: CASSPGTGGTEAFF

d_gene: -
v_gene: TRBV6-1
j_gene: TRBJ1-1
len: 15
abundance: once
CDR3nt: TGTGCCAGCAGTGAAGAGGGAGGTCGGGGCACTGAAGCTTTCTTT
CDR3aa: CASSEEGGRGTEAFF

d_gene: TRBD1
v_gene: TRBV6-5
j_gene: TRBJ2-5
len: 15
abundance: -
CDR3nt: TGTGCCAGCAGTTACGGACAGGGGCGAGGAGAGACCCAGTACTTC
CDR3aa: CASSYGQGRGETQYF

d_gene: -
v_gene: TRBV19
j_gene: TRBJ1-6
len: 12
abundance: -
CDR3nt: TGTGCCAGTAGTATGACTAATTCACCCCTCCACTTT
CDR3aa: CASSMTNSPLHF

d_gene: -
v_gene: TRBV10-3
j_gene: TRBJ2-5
len: 13
abundance: -
CDR3nt: TGTGCCATCAGTGGGCAGGGTGGAGAGACCCAGTACTTC
CDR3aa: CAISGQGGETQYF

d_gene: TRBD1
v_gene: TRBV7-2
j_gene: TRBJ2-7
len: 16
abundance: -
CDR3nt: TGTGCCAGCAGCTTAGCGGGCAGGGGGTTTGTTTACGAGCAGTACTTC
CDR3aa: CASSLAGRGFVYEQYF

d_gene: -
v_gene: TRBV6-5
j_gene: TRBJ1-2
len: 13
abundance: -
CDR3nt: TGTGCCAGCAGGGGGGTGAATCCCTATGGCTACACCTTC
CDR3aa: CASRGVNPYGYTF

d_gene: TRBD1
v_gene: TRBV7-3
j_gene: TRBJ2-2
len: 14
abundance: -
CDR3nt: TGTGCCAGCAGAAGACAGGGATGGACCGGGGAGCTGTTTTTT
CDR3aa: CASRRQGWTGELFF

d_gene: TRBD2
v_gene: TRBV5-6
j_gene: TRBJ2-7
len: 15
abundance: -
CDR3nt: TGTGCCAGCAGCTTCGGGACTAGCGGTGTCTACGAGCAGTACTTC
CDR3aa: CASSFGTSGVYEQYF

d_gene: -
v_gene: TRBV30
j_gene: TRBJ2-2
len: 13
abundance: -
CDR3nt: TGTGCCTGGAGGCCAGGGGGGGCCGGGGAGCTGTTTTTT
CDR3aa: CAWRPGGAGELFF

d_gene: TRBD2
v_gene: TRBV7-6
j_gene: TRBJ2-1
len: 20
abundance: -
CDR3nt: TGTGCCAGCAGCCTTTACAGGGGGACCCCGGGACTAGCGGAGGGGAATGAGCAGTTCTTC
CDR3aa: CASSLYRGTPGLAEGNEQFF

d_gene: -
v_gene: TRBV20-1
j_gene: TRBJ2-1
len: 10
abundance: -
CDR3nt: TGCAGTGCTCCTATTAATGAGCAGTTCTTC
CDR3aa: CSAPINEQFF

d_gene: -
v_gene: TRBV27
j_gene: TRBJ1-6
len: 17
abundance: -
CDR3nt: TGTGCCAGCGCGGGACTCATTACGAGCTCCTATAATTCACCCCTCCACTTT
CDR3aa: CASAGLITSSYNSPLHF

d_gene: -
v_gene: TRBV6-6
j_gene: TRBJ2-1
len: 15
abundance: -
CDR3nt: TGTGCCAGCAGTTACTTTGTACTCCAACCACGTGAGCAGTTCTTC
CDR3aa: CASSYFVLQPREQFF

d_gene: TRBD2
v_gene: TRBV14
j_gene: TRBJ2-3
len: 12
abundance: -
CDR3nt: TGTGCCAGCAGCCTTTATGGGAGGGCGCAGTATTTT
CDR3aa: CASSLYGRAQYF

d_gene: -
v_gene: TRBV28
j_gene: TRBJ2-7
len: 15
abundance: -
CDR3nt: TGTGCCAGCAGTTTCGTGGCAGGGCCCTCCTACGAGCAGTACTTC
CDR3aa: CASSFVAGPSYEQYF

d_gene: -
v_gene: TRBV7-8
j_gene: TRBJ1-6
len: 12
abundance: -
CDR3nt: TGTGCCAGCAGCCCAAATAATTCACCCCTCCACTTT
CDR3aa: CASSPNNSPLHF

d_gene: -
v_gene: TRBV7-2
j_gene: TRBJ1-6
len: 14
abundance: -
CDR3nt: TGTGCCAGCAGCTTAAGGGCAGAAAATTCACCCCTCCACTTT
CDR3aa: CASSLRAENSPLHF

d_gene: -
v_gene: TRBV21-1
j_gene: TRBJ2-3
len: 17
abundance: -
CDR3nt: TGTGCCAGCCCCTGGGAGGGTGGGACAGGAAACACAGATACGCAGTATTTT
CDR3aa: CASPWEGGTGNTDTQYF

d_gene: TRBD1
v_gene: TRBV6-4
j_gene: TRBJ1-4
len: 14
abundance: -
CDR3nt: TGTGCCAGCAGTGAAGGACAGGCAAGCGGAAAACTGTTTTTT
CDR3aa: CASSEGQASGKLFF

d_gene: -
v_gene: TRBV7-9
j_gene: TRBJ1-3
len: 12
abundance: few
CDR3nt: TGTGCCAGCAGCCGAGATGATAACACCATATATTTT
CDR3aa: CASSRDDNTIYF

d_gene: -
v_gene: TRBV5-4
j_gene: TRBJ1-2
len: 14
abundance: -
CDR3nt: TGTGCCAGCAGCTTGGTAGGGGCTCACTATGGCTACACCTTC
CDR3aa: CASSLVGAHYGYTF

d_gene: TRBD2
v_gene: TRBV3-1/TRBV3-2
j_gene: TRBJ2-5
len: 15
abundance: -
CDR3nt: TGTGCCAGCAGCCAAGATATTAGCGGGAGTGAGACCCAGTACTTC
CDR3aa: CASSQDISGSETQYF

d_gene: TRBD2
v_gene: TRBV13
j_gene: TRBJ2-2
len: 19
abundance: -
CDR3nt: TGTGCCAGCAGCCCATGGACTAGCGGGGGGGCCGAGGACACCGGGGAGCTGTTTTTT
CDR3aa: CASSPWTSGGAEDTGELFF